Below are 4 T cell receptor beta chains sequenced from a single sample in a study of CD8 T cells in Susac syndrome. The RNA input was 0.5 to 1 ug, and it was reverse transcribed with random hexamers. Using its own MiXCR run on the immunoSEQ multiplex PCR reads, TCRdb lists one record per CDR3 protein. In the table there are 250,000 to 300,000 distinct CDR3 sequences, around 85% of which are singletons. The source material was CD8+ T cells from PBMCs. Source of these receptors: a human donor with multiple sclerosis.

V usage is TRBV4-3 and J usage is TRBJ2-3; D is uncertain. Germline V gene data show CDR1 as LGHNA and CDR2 as YSLEER. Trimming stripped 1 base from V and 2 bases from J, with 10 bases between. The CDR3 extends over 15 amino acids. For the CDR3, the DNA is TGCGCCAGCAGCCAAGGAGACGGCTTCACAGATACGCAGTATTTT. Residues: CASSQGDGFTDTQYF.

As DNA, the CDR3 is TGTGCCAGCAGTTTTTTTCGGCAACCGAGCTCTGGAAACACCATATATTTT. It codes for CASSFFRQPSSGNTIYF. The chain combines TRBV12-3 or TRBV12-4 with TRBJ1-3; D remains ambiguous. The V end was cut by 3 bases, the J end by 0 bases, with 15 bases between. This CDR3 has 17 residues.

V usage is TRBV29-1 and J usage is TRBJ2-5, with 8 bases aligning to TRBD1. Germline V gene sequence: CDR1 SQVTM, CDR2 ANQGSEA. V lost 0 bases and J lost 5; bases outside the gene matches: 11. The CDR3 totals 16 residues. CDR3 protein: CSVEDPYRGIGETQYF. In DNA, the CDR3 is TGCAGCGTTGAAGATCCGTACAGGGGGATCGGTGAGACCCAGTACTTC.

The V call is TRBV20-1, the J call TRBJ2-7; 14 positions match TRBD2. Germline CDR1 and CDR2: DFQATT and SNEGSKA (reference sequence). V dropped 3 bases and J dropped 0; count of bases not matched to a gene: 1. The CDR3 consists of 15 residues. CDR3 nucleotide sequence: TGCAGTGCTAGGACTAGCGGGAGGGCCTCCTACGAGCAGTACTTC. Protein: CSARTSGRASYEQYF.